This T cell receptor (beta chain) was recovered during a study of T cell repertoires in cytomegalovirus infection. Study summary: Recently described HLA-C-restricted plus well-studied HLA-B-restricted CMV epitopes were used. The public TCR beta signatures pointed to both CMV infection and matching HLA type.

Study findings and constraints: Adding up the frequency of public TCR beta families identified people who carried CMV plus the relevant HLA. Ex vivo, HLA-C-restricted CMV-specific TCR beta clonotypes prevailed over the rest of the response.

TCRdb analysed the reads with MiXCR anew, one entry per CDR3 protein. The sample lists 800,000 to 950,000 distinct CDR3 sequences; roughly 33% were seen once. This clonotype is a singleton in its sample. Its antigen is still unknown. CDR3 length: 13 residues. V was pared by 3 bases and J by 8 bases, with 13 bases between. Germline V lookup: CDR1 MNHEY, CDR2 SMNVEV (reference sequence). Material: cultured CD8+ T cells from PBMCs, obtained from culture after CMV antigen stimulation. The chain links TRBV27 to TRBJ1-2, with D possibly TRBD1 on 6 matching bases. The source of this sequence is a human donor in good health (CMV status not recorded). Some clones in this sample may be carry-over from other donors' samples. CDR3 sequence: CASSFGGLGGYTF. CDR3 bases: TGTGCCAGCAGTTTTGGGGGCCTCGGGGGCTACACCTTC.